Listed here are 18 T cell receptor beta chains from one sample, sequenced in a study of regulatory T cells in long-lasting Graves disease. Noted time point: persistent/refractory GD, antithyroid drugs over 5 years with positive TRAb. PBMCs were the source of the RNA used for TCR sequencing. Through Arm-PCR of CDR3 regions and iRepertoire HTBI primers, TCR beta libraries were built. In TCRdb, the multiplex PCR reads were re-called with MiXCR into one record per CDR3 protein. This sample has around 510,000 distinct CDR3 sequences, with under 25% found just once. The sample was peripheral blood mononuclear cells (PBMCs), taken when the disease was refractory, from a patient treated with antithyroid drugs. The receptors were gathered from a female donor with Graves disease.

In nucleotides, the CDR3 is TGTGCCAGCAGCGTTTCGCCGGGAGTGAGTGAGACCCAGTACTTC. Protein product: CASSVSPGVSETQYF. The chain couples TRBV9 to TRBJ2-5; D might be TRBD2 (6 bases). The CDR3 runs 15 residues. Per germline, CDR1 SGDLS and CDR2 YYNGEE. The ends were cut back, 2 bases at V and 5 bases at J, with 16 bases in the middle.

This clonotype has at least ten counts. V is TRBV29-1 and J is TRBJ2-7; D is perhaps TRBD1 (7 bases). V lost 6 bases and J 4 bases, leaving 19 bases between the germline ends. This CDR3 has 14 amino acids. Looked up from germline, CDR1 is SQVTM and CDR2 is ANQGSEA. In DNA form, the CDR3 reads TGCAGCGTGACCATTGGAGGGGGCGCTTACGAGCAGTACTTC. This codes for CSVTIGGGAYEQYF.

The chain combines TRBV15 with TRBJ1-1, with 8 bases aligning to TRBD1. The germline CDR1 and CDR2 sequences are LNHNV and YYDKDF (reference sequence). The CDR3 loop spans 17 amino acids. Losses at the gene ends were 2 bases for V and 4 bases for J; bases not matched to a gene: 12. CDR3 nucleotide sequence: TGTGCCACCAGCAGAACCGGCAGGGGGCTTGCCGGCACTGAAGCTTTCTTT. Protein sequence: CATSRTGRGLAGTEAFF.

The sample holds many counts of this clonotype. The chain has TRBV4-2 and TRBJ2-7, with TRBD1 identical over 9 bases. CDR1 is LGHNA, CDR2 YNFKEQ, per germline. V shed 1 base, J shed 3 bases, and the junction held 4 bases outside the gene matches. The CDR3 consists of 15 residues. This CDR3 reads CASSQGETGGYEQYF. CDR3 DNA sequence: TGTGCCAGCAGCCAAGGGGAGACAGGGGGCTACGAGCAGTACTTC.

The chain couples TRBV25-1 to TRBJ2-7; TRBD2 matches 11 bases. In germline, CDR1 is MGHDK, CDR2 SYGVNS. This CDR3 region has 15 residues. The J segment lost 7 bases and the V segment lost 4 bases, leaving 9 bases of the junction unmatched. CDR3 nucleotide sequence: TGTGCCAGCAGTGCTAGATTACTAGCGGGAGAAGAGCAGTACTTC. Translation gives CASSARLLAGEEQYF.

This sequence joins TRBV4-1 and TRBJ2-5; D unresolved. CDR1 and CDR2 from the germline V gene are MGHRA and YSYEKL. The V end was cut by 0 bases, the J end by 5 bases, with 13 bases between. The CDR3 runs 15 residues. CDR3 bases: TGCGCCAGCAGCCAAGATTTGATAGCTTTTGAGACCCAGTACTTC. It is translated as CASSQDLIAFETQYF.

There are many counts of this clonotype. CDR3 bases: TGTGCCAGCAGTTTCTGGGCCGGTACCGAGAGGGGCAAACACTCCTACGAGCAGTACTTC. Its protein is CASSFWAGTERGKHSYEQYF. This chain connects TRBV28 to TRBJ2-7; D is possibly TRBD1 or TRBD2 (5 bases each). Germline V CDR1 and CDR2: MDHEN, SYDVKM. Trimming shortened V by 3 bases and J by 0 bases, and 27 bases separated the two germline ends. The length of the CDR3 is 20 residues. The full variable domain, completed using reference TRBV28 and TRBJ2-7, is DVKVTQSSRYLVKRTGEKVFLECVQDMDHENMFWYRQDPGLGLRLIYFSYDVKMKEKGDIPEGYSVSREKKERFSLILESASTNQTSMYLCASSFWAGTERGKHSYEQYFGPGTRLTVT.

This clonotype showed up many times. The chain has TRBV6-5 and TRBJ1-1, with D hard to call. The V gene's germline CDR1 is MNHEY and CDR2 SVGAGI. The CDR3 has 15 residues. V lost 2 bases and J 1 base, leaving 11 bases between the germline ends. The CDR3: CASSYDEWENTEAFF. The CDR3 coding sequence is TGTGCCAGCAGTTACGATGAGTGGGAGAACACTGAAGCTTTCTTT.

This clonotype was recorded at least ten times. The CDR3 spells CASTTTGSSYEQYF. For the CDR3, the DNA is TGTGCCAGCACAACCACAGGGAGCTCCTACGAGCAGTACTTC. This chain uses TRBV12-3 or TRBV12-4 with TRBJ2-7, with a weak D call TRBD1 (6 bases). Between the trimmed V and J ends, which lost 7 bases and 0 bases, there was a span of 13 bases. This CDR3 is 14 amino acids long.

This chain connects TRBV28 to TRBJ2-3; a possible D gene is TRBD1 (6 bases). CDR1 MDHEN and CDR2 SYDVKM come from the germline V gene. The CDR3 is 15 residues long. Trimming pared 7 bases from V and 2 bases from J, leaving 16 bases between. DNA for the CDR3: TGTGCCAGCAAATCTCTGGACAGAGACACAGATACGCAGTATTTT. Translating it yields CASKSLDRDTDTQYF. Based on the CDR3 plus reference TRBV28 and TRBJ2-3, the full variable domain is DVKVTQSSRYLVKRTGEKVFLECVQDMDHENMFWYRQDPGLGLRLIYFSYDVKMKEKGDIPEGYSVSREKKERFSLILESASTNQTSMYLCASKSLDRDTDTQYFGPGTRLTVL.

On this clonotype itself: At one end the junction does not follow the germline gene, possibly because of a read error. CDR3 sequence reads: CVSSQQTNEQFF. Here the CDR3 DNA reads TGCGTCAGCAGCCAGCAAACCAATGAGCAGTTCTTC. The chain recombines TRBV4-3 with TRBJ2-1; D unresolved. From germline, CDR1 is LGHNA and CDR2 YSLEER. The CDR3 sequence is 12 residues long.

The chain carries TRBV4-2 and TRBJ1-2; D gene ambiguous. This CDR3 is 15 amino acids long. Germline V lookup: CDR1 LGHNA, CDR2 YNFKEQ. V was cut by 7 bases and J by 0 bases, with 15 bases left in between. The CDR3 sequence: CASKEGIAANYGYTF. The CDR3, as DNA: TGTGCCAGCAAAGAGGGAATTGCAGCTAACTATGGCTACACCTTC.

Remarks on this clonotype: Mismatch with germline at one junction end may stem from a read error. This sequence joins TRBV6-2 or TRBV6-3 and TRBJ1-5; D may be TRBD1 (5 bases). The CDR3 is 15 amino acids. Germline V gene lookup returns CDR1 MNHEY and CDR2 SVGEGT. CDR3 residues: CASSYSRGVNQPRHF. As DNA, the CDR3 is TGTGCCAGCAGTTACTCGCGGGGGGTCAATCAGCCCCGGCATTTT.

This clonotype occurred many times. This chain uses TRBV28 with TRBJ1-1, with D maybe TRBD1 (6 bases). This CDR3 is 15 amino acids long. V was shortened by 7 bases and J by 1 base, with 16 bases between the two germline ends. The V gene's germline CDR1 is MDHEN and CDR2 SYDVKM. The CDR3 DNA reads TGTGCCAGCACTCTAGAGGGGGGTACGAACACTGAAGCTTTCTTT. Residues: CASTLEGGTNTEAFF.

The genes are TRBV14 and TRBJ1-1, with D maybe TRBD1 (5 bases). The germline CDR1 and CDR2 sequences are SGHDN and FVKESK. Trimming took off 5 bases at V and 8 bases at J, with 12 bases between the two ends. The CDR3 sequence is 12 residues long. CDR3 sequence: CASSERGAEAFF. The DNA of the CDR3 is TGTGCCAGCAGCGAGAGAGGGGCGGAAGCTTTCTTT.

The chain couples TRBV12-3 or TRBV12-4 to TRBJ1-2; 7 bases match TRBD1. V lost 6 bases to trimming and J lost 4 bases; unmatched junction nucleotides: 11. The CDR3 consists of 15 residues. Here the CDR3 DNA reads TGTGCCAGCAGCTCCGGATGGGGACAGAGCTATGGCTACACCTTC. Translated, it gives CASSSGWGQSYGYTF.

This clonotype occurred a few times. The V gene is TRBV6-1, the J gene TRBJ2-7; 8 bases are a match to TRBD2. V lost 9 bases to trimming and J lost 5 bases; unmatched junction nucleotides: 15. The germline CDR1 and CDR2 sequences are MNHNS and SASEGT. The CDR3 contains 15 residues. Written as DNA, the CDR3 is TGTGCCAGTAGTCTCCGAGAGGGACTAGTCCACGAGCAGTACTTC. Its translation is CASSLREGLVHEQYF.

This clonotype was found many times. The rearrangement joins TRBV28 to TRBJ2-7; D not resolved. The V gene lost 2 bases and the J gene lost 1 base, with 12 bases spanning the gap. CDR3 length equals 15 residues. Germline CDR1 and CDR2: MDHEN and SYDVKM. The CDR3 protein is CASSLMGHSSYEQYF. DNA for the CDR3: TGTGCCAGCAGTTTAATGGGTCACTCTTCCTACGAGCAGTACTTC.